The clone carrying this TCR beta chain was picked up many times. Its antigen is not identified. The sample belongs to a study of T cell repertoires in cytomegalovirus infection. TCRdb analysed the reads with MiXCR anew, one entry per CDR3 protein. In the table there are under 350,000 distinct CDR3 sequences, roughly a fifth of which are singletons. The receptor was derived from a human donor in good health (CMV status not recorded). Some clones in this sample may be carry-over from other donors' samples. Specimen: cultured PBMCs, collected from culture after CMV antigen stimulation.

CDR3 amino acids: CASSPSSGAYNEQFF. As DNA, the CDR3 is TGTGCCAGCAGCCCATCTAGCGGAGCCTACAATGAGCAGTTCTTC. The chain recombines TRBV6-1 with TRBJ2-1; the match to TRBD2 covers 7 bases. From germline, CDR1 is MNHNS and CDR2 SASEGT. This CDR3 is 15 amino acids long. The ends lost 6 bases at V and 2 bases at J; junction bases unmatched: 7.